A selection of T cell receptor beta chains follows, all from one sample in a study of T cell responses to AZD1222 COVID-19 vaccine. The assay was immunoSEQ multiplex PCR, and TCRdb's table has in-frame clones only and misses some. The sample lists around 150,000 clones, roughly 90% occurring once. This sample comprised peripheral blood, obtained on day 0 of AZD1222 vaccination. All receptors come from an adult in good health. Each CDR3 is given without its conserved first and last residue. A D gene is named only where the DNA matches it firmly. Some rows mark clone size as missing; the rest say once, few, many or name a class of expanded clone.

clone size	V gene	D gene	CDR3 protein
-	TRBV4-3	TRBD1	ASSQGRTGSGNTIY
-	TRBV6-5	TRBD2	ASSPAGGRKNIQY
once	TRBV28	TRBD2	ASSQTSGSSYNEQF
-	TRBV20-1	-	SAPERRS
once	TRBV7-8	-	ASSLGQMNTEAF
once	TRBV7-9	-	ASSLGPLGANQPQH
once	TRBV2	-	ASSPDSDSYEQY
-	TRBV12-3/TRBV12-4	-	ASSLPGTEAF
-	TRBV7-9	-	ASSLGQGGQGEQY
-	TRBV28	-	ASTGTGRPSYEQY
-	TRBV5-1	TRBD2	ASSLVASGTGELF
-	TRBV5-5	TRBD2	ASSRPSGREIHEQF
-	TRBV5-1	-	ASSFGQGTEAF
-	TRBV15	-	ATSIGTANIQY
-	TRBV19	-	ASSEPGSNTGELF
-	TRBV6-5	-	ASSYFVTGELF
few	TRBV27	-	ASSFPGQPQH
-	TRBV11-2	-	ASSLDSYGYT
few	TRBV24-1	-	ATPFRHQPQH
-	TRBV9	-	ASSGRVNTIY
-	TRBV7-2	TRBD2	ASSPDETSGSYEQY
-	TRBV5-1	-	ASSLVGEPTDTQY
-	TRBV7-3	-	ASSFSGNTEAF
-	TRBV18	-	ASSPPGLNTEAF
-	TRBV29-1	-	SVVGSGTGYNEQF
-	TRBV7-9	TRBD2	ASSIAGGITYNEQF
-	TRBV12-3/TRBV12-4	-	ASKGSSTGELF
-	TRBV2	-	ASSLQETQY